Shown below are 21 T cell receptor beta chains from a single sample sequenced in a study of blood T cell repertoires in COVID-19 (dated by TCRdb to the early 2020s). Libraries were made using the immunoSEQ multiplex PCR assay. TCRdb holds this immuneACCESS table with in-frame rearrangements only. Some clones are missing; in checked studies, unresolved V genes explain under half, and the rest has no known cause. This sample is represented by some 200,000 clones; just under 90% of them were singletons. The ten biggest clones cover approximately 3.3% of the sample. Sequencing input: peripheral blood. The receptors were gathered from a man aged 18 to 30 with active or convalescent COVID-19.

This clone was counted a few times. The chain couples TRBV5-1 to TRBJ1-4; D gene ambiguous. Trimming removed 5 bases from V and 6 bases from J, with 17 bases in between. The CDR3 totals 15 residues. Looked up from germline, CDR1 is SGHRS and CDR2 is YFSETQ. This CDR3 is CASSLFMAEDEKLFF. In DNA form, the CDR3 reads TGCGCCAGCAGTTTGTTCATGGCGGAGGATGAAAAACTGTTTTTT.

This chain links TRBV7-9 with TRBJ2-1, with D perhaps matching TRBD2 (6 bases). Trimming removed 5 bases from V and 5 bases from J, with 19 bases in between. Germline loops: CDR1 SEHNR, CDR2 FQNEAQ (reference sequence). The CDR3 is 16 residues long. CDR3 in amino acids: CASSKWDSLSHNEQFF. The CDR3 DNA reads as TGTGCCAGCAGCAAATGGGACTCCCTAAGCCACAATGAGCAGTTCTTC.

J is TRBJ2-7 and V is TRBV9; D perhaps matches TRBD2 (6 bases). The germline V and J ends were trimmed by 4 bases and 0 bases, with 11 bases remaining between them. The length of the CDR3 is 14 residues. Germline-derived CDR1 and CDR2 are SGDLS and YYNGEE. The CDR3 here is CASSPQTSSYEQYF. CDR3 bases: TGTGCCAGCAGCCCGCAGACTAGCTCCTACGAGCAGTACTTC.

This clone was seen just once. This chain links TRBV28 with TRBJ1-5, with D perhaps matching TRBD1 (5 bases). The length of the CDR3 is 15 residues. The ends were cut back, 2 bases at V and 2 bases at J, with 10 bases in the middle. CDR1 and CDR2 (germline): MDHEN, SYDVKM. CDR3 in amino acids: CASSLSRVGNQPQHF. The CDR3 nucleotides read TGTGCCAGCAGTTTAAGCAGGGTCGGCAATCAGCCCCAGCATTTT. The entire variable domain, with the rest obtained from reference TRBV28 and TRBJ1-5, is as follows: DVKVTQSSRYLVKRTGEKVFLECVQDMDHENMFWYRQDPGLGLRLIYFSYDVKMKEKGDIPEGYSVSREKKERFSLILESASTNQTSMYLCASSLSRVGNQPQHFGDGTRLSIL.

Here the CDR3 reads CASITGKDTEAFF. The DNA of the CDR3 is TGTGCCAGCATCACAGGGAAAGACACTGAAGCTTTCTTT. This chain uses TRBV11-2 with TRBJ1-1; TRBD1 is a possible D gene (6 bases). The V and J ends lost 7 bases and 3 bases respectively, with 12 bases between them. CDR1 SGHAT and CDR2 FQNNGV come from the germline V gene. This CDR3 has 13 residues.

The chain employs TRBV7-9 and TRBJ1-2; weak D call: TRBD1 (5 bases). Trimming stripped 2 bases from V and 5 bases from J, with 12 bases between. Germline V gene data show CDR1 as SEHNR and CDR2 as FQNEAQ (reference sequence). This CDR3 has 14 amino acids. DNA for the CDR3: TGTGCCAGCAGCTTACTACAGGATCGGTATGGCTACACCTTC. This encodes CASSLLQDRYGYTF.

The chain is built from TRBV4-1 and TRBJ1-2; 7 positions match TRBD1. The V gene end was trimmed by 0 bases and the J gene end by 6 bases; junction bases not matched to a gene: 22. This CDR3 contains 20 residues. The germline gives CDR1 MGHRA, CDR2 YSYEKL. DNA of the CDR3: TGCGCCAGCAGCCAAGAGCCGTTGATGACGTACGGGACAGTTTACAATGGCTACACCTTC. Protein product: CASSQEPLMTYGTVYNGYTF.

The rearrangement uses TRBV5-1 and TRBJ2-2, with 10 bases matching TRBD2. This CDR3 has 17 amino acids. J gave up 3 bases and V 4 bases, and 9 bases lay outside the gene matches. CDR1 SGHRS and CDR2 YFSETQ come from the germline V gene. The CDR3 region is CASSALAGVSDTGELFF. Written as DNA, the CDR3 is TGCGCCAGCAGCGCCCTAGCGGGAGTTTCGGACACCGGGGAGCTGTTTTTT.

CDR3 sequence: CASSVDLPGQGTYNEQFF. The CDR3 DNA reads as TGTGCCAGCAGCGTAGATTTACCGGGACAGGGAACCTACAATGAGCAGTTCTTC. V gene TRBV9 combines with J gene TRBJ2-1; TRBD1 matches at 9 bases. This CDR3 has 18 amino acids. The germline gives CDR1 SGDLS, CDR2 YYNGEE. V was clipped by 0 bases and J by 2 bases; unmatched bases: 9.

The chain has TRBV10-3 and TRBJ1-4, with D hard to call. Germline V CDR1 and CDR2: ENHRY, SYGVKD. This CDR3 is 15 amino acids long. V dropped 3 bases and J dropped 2 bases, with 10 bases sitting between them. CDR3 coding DNA: TGTGCCATCAGTGAATCCCCAGGTACTAATGAAAAACTGTTTTTT. Its protein product is CAISESPGTNEKLFF.

The V gene is TRBV4-1, the J gene TRBJ2-1, with unresolved D. Germline V lookup: CDR1 MGHRA, CDR2 YSYEKL. This CDR3 region has 12 residues. The V end was cut by 6 bases, the J end by 10 bases, with 13 bases between. CDR3 sequence: CASRNMIGEQFF. Written as DNA, the CDR3 is TGCGCCAGCAGGAACATGATCGGGGAGCAGTTCTTC.

This clone was counted a single time. The genes are TRBV4-1 and TRBJ1-5; D is unresolved. The CDR3 contains 16 residues. The germline V gene encodes CDR1 MGHRA and CDR2 YSYEKL. Between the trimmed V and J ends, which lost 2 bases and 2 bases, there was a span of 13 bases. The CDR3 is CASSQFGLEGNQPQHF. The CDR3 DNA reads as TGCGCCAGCAGCCAATTTGGGTTAGAGGGCAATCAGCCCCAGCATTTT.

The gene calls are TRBV24-1 and TRBJ1-1; 8 bases match TRBD1. This CDR3 is built from 16 residues. The trim removed 7 bases at V and 7 bases at J, leaving 16 bases unmatched. Germline CDR1 KGHDR, CDR2 SFDVKD. DNA for the CDR3: TGTGCCACCAGGCCTGGGGACCGGACAGGGAGCCGTGAAGCTTTCTTT. Protein: CATRPGDRTGSREAFF.

The V gene is TRBV3-1 (or the pseudogene TRBV3-2), the J gene TRBJ1-3; D call uncertain. The germline V gene has CDR1 LGHDT and CDR2 YNNKEL (reference sequence). This CDR3 contains 14 residues. Trimming stripped 4 bases from V and 0 bases from J, with 7 bases between. CDR3 protein: CASSPWSSGNTIYF. CDR3 DNA: TGTGCCAGCAGCCCCTGGAGCTCTGGAAACACCATATATTTT.

The chain employs TRBV28 and TRBJ1-2; a weak D match, TRBD1 (6 bases). Germline-derived CDR1 and CDR2 are MDHEN and SYDVKM. The CDR3 consists of 14 residues. V was pared by 2 bases and J by 3 bases, with 10 bases between. The CDR3, as DNA: TGTGCCAGCAGTTTAGGGGGCAGCCACTATGGCTACACCTTC. It encodes CASSLGGSHYGYTF.

This clone has a single count. V is TRBV11-2 and J is TRBJ1-1, with a weak D call TRBD1 (5 bases). This CDR3 contains 13 residues. Germline lookup yields CDR1 SGHAT and CDR2 FQNNGV. The ends were cut back, 0 bases at V and 6 bases at J, with 8 bases in the middle. The CDR3 nucleotides read TGTGCCAGCAGCTTAGAAGGGGAGGCTGAAGCTTTCTTT. Translated, it gives CASSLEGEAEAFF.

The chain links TRBV11-2 to TRBJ1-2, with D tentatively TRBD1 (5 bases). The germline gives CDR1 SGHAT, CDR2 FQNNGV. The CDR3 runs to 14 residues. Between the trimmed V and J ends, which lost 2 bases and 3 bases, there was a span of 10 bases. CDR3 region: CASSLSTEYYGYTF. The CDR3 nucleotides are TGTGCCAGCAGCTTATCGACAGAGTACTATGGCTACACCTTC.

V is TRBV7-9 and J is TRBJ2-7, with 12 nucleotides matching TRBD2. After removal of 5 bases from V and 4 bases from J, the junction contained 6 bases not matched to a gene. The V gene's germline CDR1 is SEHNR and CDR2 FQNEAQ (reference sequence). The CDR3 contains 15 residues. CDR3 DNA sequence: TGTGCCAGCAGCGTATCGACTAGCGGGGGTTACGAGCAGTACTTC. Residues: CASSVSTSGGYEQYF.

CDR3 sequence: CASSVWSLVVYGYTF. CDR3 nucleotide sequence: TGTGCCAGCAGCGTATGGAGTCTTGTTGTGTACGGCTACACCTTC. The chain carries TRBV5-6 and TRBJ1-2; D is uncertain. This CDR3 contains 15 residues. With 4 bases removed from V and 8 bases from J, the gap between germline ends came to 21 bases. CDR1 SGHDT and CDR2 YYEEEE come from the germline V gene.

The rearrangement joins TRBV19 to TRBJ1-4; 9 positions match TRBD1. Germline lookup yields CDR1 LNHDA and CDR2 SQIVND (reference sequence). Germline trimming cut 6 bases from V and 5 bases from J; bases unmatched to any gene: 4. The CDR3 has 14 residues. The CDR3 reads CASSRGTGNEKLFF. The CDR3 DNA follows: TGTGCCAGTAGCCGCGGGACAGGGAATGAAAAACTGTTTTTT.

J is TRBJ1-2 and V is TRBV5-1; 9 positions match TRBD1. Germline assignment: CDR1 SGHRS and CDR2 YFSETQ. With 3 bases clipped from V and 4 bases from J, the junction kept 4 bases outside the gene matches. This CDR3 region has 14 residues. The CDR3 nucleotides read TGCGCCAGCAGCTGGACAGGGGATGGCTATGGCTACACCTTC. It is translated as CASSWTGDGYGYTF.